This T cell receptor beta chain comes out of a study of T cell clones after liver transplantation. Study-level background: Liver transplant recipients had immunosuppression withdrawal attempted within 2 years. Blood was drawn pre-transplant, before withdrawal, and after full or failed withdrawal.

Generated by immunoSEQ multiplex PCR, the TCRdb table keeps only in-frame clones and is missing some. The data hold about 80,000 clones, with around four fifths observed a single time. The specimen comprised CD4+ T cells from blood, sampled 46 months after liver transplant. The sequence was obtained from a human patient who received a liver transplant. Some of these T cells may belong to the graft donor.

The CDR3 loop reads CASSYLIDRDEQYF. DNA for the CDR3: TGTGCCAGCAGTTACCTCATCGACAGGGACGAGCAGTACTTC. The chain joins TRBV6-5 to TRBJ2-7, with 7 bases matching TRBD1. V dropped 2 bases and J dropped 5; count of bases not matched to a gene: 6. The CDR3 runs to 14 residues. Germline lookup yields CDR1 MNHEY and CDR2 SVGAGI.